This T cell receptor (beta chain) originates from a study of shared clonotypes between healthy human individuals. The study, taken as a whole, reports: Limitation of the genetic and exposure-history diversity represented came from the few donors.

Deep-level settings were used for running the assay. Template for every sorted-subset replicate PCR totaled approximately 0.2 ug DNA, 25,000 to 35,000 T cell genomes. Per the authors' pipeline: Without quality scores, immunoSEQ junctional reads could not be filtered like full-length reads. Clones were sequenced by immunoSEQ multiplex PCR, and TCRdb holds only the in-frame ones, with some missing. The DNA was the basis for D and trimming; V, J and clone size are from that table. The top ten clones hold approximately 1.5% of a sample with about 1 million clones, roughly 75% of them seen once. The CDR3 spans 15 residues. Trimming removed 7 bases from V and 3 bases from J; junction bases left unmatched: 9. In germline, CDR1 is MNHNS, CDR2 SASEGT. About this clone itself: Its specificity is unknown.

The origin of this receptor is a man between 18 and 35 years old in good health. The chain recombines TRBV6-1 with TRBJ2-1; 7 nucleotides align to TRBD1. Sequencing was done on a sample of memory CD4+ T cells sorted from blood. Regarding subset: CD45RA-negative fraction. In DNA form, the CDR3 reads TGTGCCAGCATCTCAGGGCAGGGGGACTACAATGAGCAGTTCTTC. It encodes CASISGQGDYNEQFF.